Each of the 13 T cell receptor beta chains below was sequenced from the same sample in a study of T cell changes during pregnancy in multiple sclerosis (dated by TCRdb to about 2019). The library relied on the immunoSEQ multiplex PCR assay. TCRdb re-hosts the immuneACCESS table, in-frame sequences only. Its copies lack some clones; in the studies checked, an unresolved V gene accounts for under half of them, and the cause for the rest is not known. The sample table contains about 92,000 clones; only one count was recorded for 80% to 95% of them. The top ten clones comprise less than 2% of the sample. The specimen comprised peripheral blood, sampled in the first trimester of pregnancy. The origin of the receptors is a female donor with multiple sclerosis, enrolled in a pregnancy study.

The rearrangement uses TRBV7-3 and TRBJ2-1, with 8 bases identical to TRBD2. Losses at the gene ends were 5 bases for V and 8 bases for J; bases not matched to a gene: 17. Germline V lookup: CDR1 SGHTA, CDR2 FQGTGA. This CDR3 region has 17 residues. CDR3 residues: CASSPLGGTRPIYEQFF. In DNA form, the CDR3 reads TGTGCCAGCAGCCCACTAGGTGGGACTAGACCTATTTATGAGCAGTTCTTC.

DNA for the CDR3: TGTGCCAGCAGTCTTCGACAGGGTTCTAACTATGGCTACACCTTC. As protein: CASSLRQGSNYGYTF. The V and J genes are TRBV28 and TRBJ1-2; 7 nucleotides match TRBD1. CDR3 size: 15 residues. V was clipped by 5 bases and J by 0 bases; unmatched bases: 6. Germline-derived CDR1 and CDR2 are MDHEN and SYDVKM.

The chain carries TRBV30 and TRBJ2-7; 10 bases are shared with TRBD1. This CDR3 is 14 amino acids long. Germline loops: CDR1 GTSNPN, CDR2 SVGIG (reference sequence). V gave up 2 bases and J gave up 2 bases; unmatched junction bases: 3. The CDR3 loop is CAWSRGTGAYEQYF. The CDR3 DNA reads TGTGCCTGGAGTAGGGGGACAGGGGCCTACGAGCAGTACTTC.

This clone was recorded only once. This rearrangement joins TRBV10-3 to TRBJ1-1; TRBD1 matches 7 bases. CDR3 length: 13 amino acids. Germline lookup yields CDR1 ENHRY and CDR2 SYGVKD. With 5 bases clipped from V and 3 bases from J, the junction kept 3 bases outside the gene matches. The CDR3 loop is CAISLDRDTEAFF. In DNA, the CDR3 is TGTGCCATCAGTTTAGACAGGGACACTGAAGCTTTCTTT.

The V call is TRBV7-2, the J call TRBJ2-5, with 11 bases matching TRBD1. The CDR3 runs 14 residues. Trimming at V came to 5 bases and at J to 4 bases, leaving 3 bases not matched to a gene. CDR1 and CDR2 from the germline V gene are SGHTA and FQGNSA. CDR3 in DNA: TGTGCCAGCAGCAGGGACAGGGGGGTAGAGACCCAGTACTTC. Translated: CASSRDRGVETQYF.

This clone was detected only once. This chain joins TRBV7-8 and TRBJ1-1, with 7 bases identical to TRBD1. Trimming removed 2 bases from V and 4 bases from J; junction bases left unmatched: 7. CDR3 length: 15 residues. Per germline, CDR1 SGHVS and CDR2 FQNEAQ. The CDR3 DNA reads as TGTGCCAGCAGCTTAACAGGGGCGAGGCGCACTGAAGCTTTCTTT. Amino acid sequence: CASSLTGARRTEAFF.

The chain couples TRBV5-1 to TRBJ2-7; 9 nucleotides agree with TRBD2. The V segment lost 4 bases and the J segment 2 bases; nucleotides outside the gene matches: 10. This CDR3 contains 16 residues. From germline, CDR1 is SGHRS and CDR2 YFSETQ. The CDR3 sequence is CASSLPTSGLTYEQYF. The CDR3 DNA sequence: TGCGCCAGCAGCCTACCGACTAGCGGCCTTACCTACGAGCAGTACTTC.

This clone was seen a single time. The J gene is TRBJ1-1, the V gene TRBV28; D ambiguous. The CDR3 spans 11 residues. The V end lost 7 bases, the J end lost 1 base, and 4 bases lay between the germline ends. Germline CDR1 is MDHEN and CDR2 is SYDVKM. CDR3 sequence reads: CASTENTEAFF. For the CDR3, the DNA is TGTGCCAGCACAGAGAACACTGAAGCTTTCTTT.

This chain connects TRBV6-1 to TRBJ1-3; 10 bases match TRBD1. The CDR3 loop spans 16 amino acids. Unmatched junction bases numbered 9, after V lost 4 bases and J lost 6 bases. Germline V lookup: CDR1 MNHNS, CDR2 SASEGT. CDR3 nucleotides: TGTGCCAGCAGTGGGACTCCGGGACAGGGGAAAAACACCATATATTTT. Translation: CASSGTPGQGKNTIYF.

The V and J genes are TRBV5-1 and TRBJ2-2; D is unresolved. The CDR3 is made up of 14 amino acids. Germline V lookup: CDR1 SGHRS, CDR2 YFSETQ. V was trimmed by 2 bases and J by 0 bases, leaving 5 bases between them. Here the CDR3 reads CASSFYTNTGELFF. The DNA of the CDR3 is TGCGCCAGCAGCTTTTATACGAACACCGGGGAGCTGTTTTTT.

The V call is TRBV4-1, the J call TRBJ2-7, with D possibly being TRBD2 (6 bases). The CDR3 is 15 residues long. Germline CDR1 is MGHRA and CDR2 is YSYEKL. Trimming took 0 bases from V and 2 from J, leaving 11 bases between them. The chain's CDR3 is CASSQELATTYEQYF. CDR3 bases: TGCGCCAGCAGCCAAGAACTAGCCACAACCTACGAGCAGTACTTC.

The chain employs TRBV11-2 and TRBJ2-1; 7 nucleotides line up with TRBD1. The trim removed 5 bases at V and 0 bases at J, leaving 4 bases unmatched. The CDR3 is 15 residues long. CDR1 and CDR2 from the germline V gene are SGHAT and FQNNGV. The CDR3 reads CASSQGQSSYNEQFF. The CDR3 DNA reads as TGTGCCAGCAGCCAGGGACAGAGCTCCTACAATGAGCAGTTCTTC.

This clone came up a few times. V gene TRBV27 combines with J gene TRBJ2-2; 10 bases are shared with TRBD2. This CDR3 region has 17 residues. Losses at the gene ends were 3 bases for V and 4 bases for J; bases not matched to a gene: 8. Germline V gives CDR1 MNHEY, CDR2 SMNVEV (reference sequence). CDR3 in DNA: TGTGCCAGCAGTTTCTTATTTGGACTAGCGGCCACCGGGGAGCTGTTTTTT. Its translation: CASSFLFGLAATGELFF.